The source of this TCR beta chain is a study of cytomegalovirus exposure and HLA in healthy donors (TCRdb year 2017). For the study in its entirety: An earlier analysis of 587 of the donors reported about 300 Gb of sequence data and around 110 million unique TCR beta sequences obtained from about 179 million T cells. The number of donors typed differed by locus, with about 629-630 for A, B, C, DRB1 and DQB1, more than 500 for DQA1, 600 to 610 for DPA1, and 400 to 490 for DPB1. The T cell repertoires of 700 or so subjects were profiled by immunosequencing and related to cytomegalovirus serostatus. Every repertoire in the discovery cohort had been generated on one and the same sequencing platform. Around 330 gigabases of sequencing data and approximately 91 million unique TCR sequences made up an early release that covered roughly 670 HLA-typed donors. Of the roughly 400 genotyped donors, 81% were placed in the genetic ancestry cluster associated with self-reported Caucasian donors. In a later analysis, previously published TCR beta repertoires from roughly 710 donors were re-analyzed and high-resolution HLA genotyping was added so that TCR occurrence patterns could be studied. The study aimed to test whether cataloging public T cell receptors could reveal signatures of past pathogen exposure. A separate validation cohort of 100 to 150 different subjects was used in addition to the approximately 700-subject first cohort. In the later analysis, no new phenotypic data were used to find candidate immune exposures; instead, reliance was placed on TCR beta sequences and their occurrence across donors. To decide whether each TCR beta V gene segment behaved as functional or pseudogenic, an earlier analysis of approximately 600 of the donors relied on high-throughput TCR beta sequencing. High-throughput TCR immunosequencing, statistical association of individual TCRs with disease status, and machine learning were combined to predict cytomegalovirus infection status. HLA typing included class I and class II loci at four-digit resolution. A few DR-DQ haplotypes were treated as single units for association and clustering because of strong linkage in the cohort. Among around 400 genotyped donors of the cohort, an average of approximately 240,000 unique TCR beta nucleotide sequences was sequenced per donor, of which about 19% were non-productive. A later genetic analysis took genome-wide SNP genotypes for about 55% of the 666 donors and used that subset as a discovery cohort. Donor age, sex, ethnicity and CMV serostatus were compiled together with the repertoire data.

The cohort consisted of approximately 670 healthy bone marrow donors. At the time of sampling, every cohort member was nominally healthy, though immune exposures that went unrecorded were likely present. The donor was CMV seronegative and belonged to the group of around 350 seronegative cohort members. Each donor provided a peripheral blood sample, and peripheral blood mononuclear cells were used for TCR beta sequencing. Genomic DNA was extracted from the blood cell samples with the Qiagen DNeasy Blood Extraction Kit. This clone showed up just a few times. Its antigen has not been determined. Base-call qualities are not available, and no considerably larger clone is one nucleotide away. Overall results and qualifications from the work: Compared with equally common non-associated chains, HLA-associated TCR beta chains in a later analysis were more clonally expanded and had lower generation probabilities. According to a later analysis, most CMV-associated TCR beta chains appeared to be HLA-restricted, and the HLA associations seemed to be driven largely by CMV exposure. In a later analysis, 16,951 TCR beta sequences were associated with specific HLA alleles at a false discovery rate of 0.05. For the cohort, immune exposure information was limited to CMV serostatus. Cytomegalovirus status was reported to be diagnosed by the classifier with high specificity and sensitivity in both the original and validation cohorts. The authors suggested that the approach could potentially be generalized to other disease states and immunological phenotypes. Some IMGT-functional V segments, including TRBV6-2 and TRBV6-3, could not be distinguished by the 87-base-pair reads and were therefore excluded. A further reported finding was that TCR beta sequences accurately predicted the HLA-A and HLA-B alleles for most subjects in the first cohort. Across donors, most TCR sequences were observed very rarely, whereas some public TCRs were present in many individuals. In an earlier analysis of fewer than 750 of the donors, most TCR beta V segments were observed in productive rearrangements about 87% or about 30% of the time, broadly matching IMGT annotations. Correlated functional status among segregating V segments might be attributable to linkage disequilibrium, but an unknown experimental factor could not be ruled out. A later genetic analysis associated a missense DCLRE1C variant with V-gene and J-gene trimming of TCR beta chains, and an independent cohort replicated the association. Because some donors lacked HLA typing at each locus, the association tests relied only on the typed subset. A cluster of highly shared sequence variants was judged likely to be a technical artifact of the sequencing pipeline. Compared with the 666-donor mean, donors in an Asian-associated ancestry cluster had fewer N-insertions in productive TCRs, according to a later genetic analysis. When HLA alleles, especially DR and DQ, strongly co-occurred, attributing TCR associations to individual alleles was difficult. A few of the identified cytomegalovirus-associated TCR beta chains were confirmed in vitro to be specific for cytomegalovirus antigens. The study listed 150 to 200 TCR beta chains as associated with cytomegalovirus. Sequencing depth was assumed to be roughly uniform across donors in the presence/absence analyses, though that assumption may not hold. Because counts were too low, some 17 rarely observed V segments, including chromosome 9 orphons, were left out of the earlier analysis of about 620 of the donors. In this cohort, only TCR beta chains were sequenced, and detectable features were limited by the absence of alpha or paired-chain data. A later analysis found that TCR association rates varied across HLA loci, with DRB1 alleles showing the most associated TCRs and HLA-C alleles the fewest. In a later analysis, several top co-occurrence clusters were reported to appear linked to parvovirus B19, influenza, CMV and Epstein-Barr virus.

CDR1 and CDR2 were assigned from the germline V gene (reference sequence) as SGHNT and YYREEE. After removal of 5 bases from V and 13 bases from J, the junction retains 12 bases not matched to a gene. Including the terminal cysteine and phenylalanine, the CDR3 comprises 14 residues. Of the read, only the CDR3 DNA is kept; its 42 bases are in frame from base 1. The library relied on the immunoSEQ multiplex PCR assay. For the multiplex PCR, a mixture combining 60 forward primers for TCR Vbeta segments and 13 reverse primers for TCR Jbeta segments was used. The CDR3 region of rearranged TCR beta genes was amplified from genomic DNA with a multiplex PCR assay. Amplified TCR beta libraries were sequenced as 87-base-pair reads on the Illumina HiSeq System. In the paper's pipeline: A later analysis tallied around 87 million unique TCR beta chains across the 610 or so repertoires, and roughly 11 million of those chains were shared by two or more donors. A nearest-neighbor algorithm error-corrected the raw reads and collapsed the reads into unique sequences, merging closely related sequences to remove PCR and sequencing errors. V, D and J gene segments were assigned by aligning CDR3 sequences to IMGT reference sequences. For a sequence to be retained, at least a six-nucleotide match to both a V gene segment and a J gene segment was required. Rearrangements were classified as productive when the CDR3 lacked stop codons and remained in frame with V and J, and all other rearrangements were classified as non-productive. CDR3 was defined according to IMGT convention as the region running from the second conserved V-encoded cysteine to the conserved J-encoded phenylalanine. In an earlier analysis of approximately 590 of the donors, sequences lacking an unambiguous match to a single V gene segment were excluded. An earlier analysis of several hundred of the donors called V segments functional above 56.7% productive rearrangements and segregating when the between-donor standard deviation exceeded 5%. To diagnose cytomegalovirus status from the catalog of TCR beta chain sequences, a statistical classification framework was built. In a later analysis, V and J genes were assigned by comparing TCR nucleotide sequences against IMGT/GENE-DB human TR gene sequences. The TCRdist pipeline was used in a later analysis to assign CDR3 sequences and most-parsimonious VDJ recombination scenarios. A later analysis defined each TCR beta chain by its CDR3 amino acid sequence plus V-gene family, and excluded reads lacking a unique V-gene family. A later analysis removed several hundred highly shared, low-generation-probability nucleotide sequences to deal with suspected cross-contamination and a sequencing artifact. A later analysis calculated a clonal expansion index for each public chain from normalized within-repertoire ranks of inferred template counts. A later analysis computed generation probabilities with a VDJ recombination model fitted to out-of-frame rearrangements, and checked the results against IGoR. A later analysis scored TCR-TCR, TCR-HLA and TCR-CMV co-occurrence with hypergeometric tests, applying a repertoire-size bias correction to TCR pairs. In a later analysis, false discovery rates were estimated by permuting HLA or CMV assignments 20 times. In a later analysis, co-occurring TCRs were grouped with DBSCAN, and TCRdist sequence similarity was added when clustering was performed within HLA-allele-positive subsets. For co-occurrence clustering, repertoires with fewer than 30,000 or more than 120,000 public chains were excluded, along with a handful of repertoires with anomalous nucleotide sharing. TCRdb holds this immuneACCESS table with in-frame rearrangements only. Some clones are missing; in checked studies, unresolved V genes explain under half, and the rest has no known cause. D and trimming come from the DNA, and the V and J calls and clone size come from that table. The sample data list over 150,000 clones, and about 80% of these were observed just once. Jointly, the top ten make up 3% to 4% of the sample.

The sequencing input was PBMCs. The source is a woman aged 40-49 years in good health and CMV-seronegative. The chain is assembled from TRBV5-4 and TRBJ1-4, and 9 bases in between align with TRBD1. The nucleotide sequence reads TGTGCCAGCAGTAAGTCGGGGACAGGGAATAGACTGTTTTTT. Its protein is CASSKSGTGNRLFF.